The clone carrying this T cell receptor (beta chain) was detected only a few times. What it recognizes is unknown. The sample is drawn from a study of CD8 T cells in ankylosing spondylitis. Germline CDR1 and CDR2: SGHRS and YFSETQ. This CDR3 spans 19 amino acids. V was shortened by 5 bases and J by 2 bases, with 28 bases between the two germline ends. Study-wide results and caveats: Ankylosing spondylitis blood appeared to carry a characteristic TCR beta motif of several highly homologous variants.

MiXCR was run by TCRdb on the 5' RACE reads, yielding one entry per CDR3 protein. The table lists fewer than 550,000 distinct CDR3 sequences, about 5.7% of them singletons. The receptor was isolated from a male donor with ankylosing spondylitis. Sequencing was done on a sample of blood, either unsorted or a sorted T cell fraction (not recorded which). The chain recombines TRBV5-1 with TRBJ2-5; either TRBD1 or TRBD2 may fit D (5 bases each). CDR3: CASRVGTELFVVRQETQYF. The CDR3 DNA sequence: TGCGCCAGCAGAGTCGGGACGGAGCTTTTTGTGGTTCGGCAAGAGACCCAGTACTTC.